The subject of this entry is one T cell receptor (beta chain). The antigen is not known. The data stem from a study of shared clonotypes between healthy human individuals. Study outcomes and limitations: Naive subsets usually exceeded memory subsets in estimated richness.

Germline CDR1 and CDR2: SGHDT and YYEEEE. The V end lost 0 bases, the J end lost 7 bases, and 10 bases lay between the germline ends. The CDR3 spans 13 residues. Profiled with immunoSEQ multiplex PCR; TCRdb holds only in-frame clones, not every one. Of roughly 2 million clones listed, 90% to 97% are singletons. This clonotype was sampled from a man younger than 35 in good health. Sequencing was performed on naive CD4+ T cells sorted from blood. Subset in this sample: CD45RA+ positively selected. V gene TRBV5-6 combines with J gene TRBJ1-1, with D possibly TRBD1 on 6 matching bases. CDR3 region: CASSLDRVSEAFF. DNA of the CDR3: TGTGCCAGCAGCTTGGACAGGGTAAGTGAAGCTTTCTTT.